The 2 T cell receptor beta chains given below trace back to one sample, sequenced in a study of blood T cell repertoires in COVID-19 (dated by TCRdb to about 2020). The library was obtained by the immunoSEQ multiplex PCR assay. In its TCRdb copy, this immuneACCESS table keeps in-frame sequences only and misses some clones. Where compared with another copy, unresolved V genes explain less than half of these, and the others have no known cause. This sample comprises about 400,000 clones, roughly 91% of them detected only once. Jointly, the top ten make up around 4.4% of the sample. Sequenced material: peripheral blood. The receptors stem from a woman aged 25-40 years with acute or convalescent COVID-19.

The J gene is TRBJ1-3, the V gene TRBV5-1; unclear D gene. This CDR3 comprises 15 residues. Germline V gene lookup returns CDR1 SGHRS and CDR2 YFSETQ. V lost 2 bases and J 2 bases, leaving 11 bases between the germline ends. CDR3 DNA sequence: TGCGCCAGCAGCTTAGCTTGGGCAACTGGAAACACCATATATTTT. Translation gives CASSLAWATGNTIYF.

This chain links TRBV7-8 with TRBJ2-1, with TRBD1 matching 8 bases. This CDR3 is built from 17 residues. With V trimmed by 5 bases and J by 7 bases, 16 bases remained unmatched. The germline gives CDR1 SGHVS, CDR2 FQNEAQ. The CDR3 spells CASSPRKGQEVTNEQFF. The CDR3 DNA sequence: TGTGCCAGCAGCCCACGGAAGGGACAGGAGGTTACGAATGAGCAGTTCTTC.